This is a list of T cell receptor beta chains from one sample in a study of OX40 agonist ivuxolimab in advanced cancers. Only in-frame clones appear in the TCRdb table, and some are missing; sequencing was by immunoSEQ multiplex PCR. In the table there are about 40,000 clones, 70% to 85% of which are singletons. The sequencing used CD4+ or CD8+ T cells sorted from blood, collected in a trial of the OX40 agonist ivuxolimab. These receptors came from an adult with an advanced solid tumor such as melanoma, head and neck, liver or kidney cancer. Both conserved end residues are part of each CDR3. The D gene is left open where the match is weak. Clone size is shown for a subset of rows, as once, few, many or a class of expanded clone.

clone_size | cdr3_length | d_call | j_call | v_call | cdr3_nt | cdr3_aa
- | 13 | - | TRBJ1-4 | TRBV19 | TGTGCCAGTAGCAGGGCAACTAATGAAAAACTGTTTTTT | CASSRATNEKLFF
- | 18 | - | TRBJ1-3 | TRBV5-5 | TGTGCCAGCAGCTTAGGTCGAACGGTGCAGGGTATAAGGAACACCATATATTTT | CASSLGRTVQGIRNTIYF
few | 15 | - | TRBJ2-7 | TRBV11-2 | TGTGCCAGCAGCTTGTCGGGGGCTAGCTCCTACGAGCAGTACTTC | CASSLSGASSYEQYF
- | 14 | TRBD1 | TRBJ2-7 | TRBV6-5 | TGTGCCAGCAGCCCTGGACAGGGCATCTACGAGCAGTACTTC | CASSPGQGIYEQYF
few | 14 | TRBD1 | TRBJ1-2 | TRBV6-5 | TGTGCCAGCAGTTACATGGACAGGGGCGGTGGCTACACCTTC | CASSYMDRGGGYTF
- | 17 | TRBD2 | TRBJ2-1 | TRBV5-1 | TGCGCCAGCAGCGGGGGACTAGCGGGAGCATCCTACAATGAGCAGTTCTTC | CASSGGLAGASYNEQFF
once | 15 | - | TRBJ2-2 | TRBV11-2 | TGTGCCAGCAGCTTAGAAGGACCCGACACCGGGGAGCTGTTTTTT | CASSLEGPDTGELFF
once | 17 | - | TRBJ2-1 | TRBV5-4 | TGTGCCAGCAGCCCGACGGACAGCCGAAGCGGCAAGAATGAGCAGTTCTTC | CASSPTDSRSGKNEQFF
- | 19 | TRBD1 | TRBJ1-1 | TRBV5-1 | TGCGCCAGCAGCTTGGACGCCAGATGGACAGGGGGCGCGAACACTGAAGCTTTCTTT | CASSLDARWTGGANTEAFF
- | 15 | TRBD2 | TRBJ2-7 | TRBV6-1 | TGTGCCAGCAGTGAATTAGGGACGGGGGGAATGGTGCAGTACTTC | CASSELGTGGMVQYF
- | 17 | - | TRBJ1-4 | TRBV7-9 | TGTGCCAGCAGAAACCTGGTGGGGGCGCAGGCTAATGAAAAACTGTTTTTT | CASRNLVGAQANEKLFF
- | 15 | TRBD1 | TRBJ2-3 | TRBV7-3 | TGTGCCAGCAGCAGGGACAGGGGAGGCACAGATACGCAGTATTTT | CASSRDRGGTDTQYF
- | 12 | - | TRBJ2-2 | TRBV29-1 | TGCAGCGGGAAAAGGAACACCGGGGAGCTGTTTTTT | CSGKRNTGELFF
- | 14 | - | TRBJ1-2 | TRBV10-3 | TGTGCCATCAGCGGCGGGAATGTTAACTATGGCTACACCTTC | CAISGGNVNYGYTF
- | 17 | - | TRBJ1-4 | TRBV27 | TGTGCCAGCGCCAAATTAGCCAGGGGCGGCTCGGAGGAAAAACTGTTTTTT | CASAKLARGGSEEKLFF
- | 17 | TRBD2 | TRBJ2-3 | TRBV29-1 | TGCAGCGTTGATTGGCTAGCGGGGGCTTATAGCACAGATACGCAGTATTTT | CSVDWLAGAYSTDTQYF
- | 14 | - | TRBJ1-1 | TRBV10-3 | TGTGCCATCAGTGCTATGGGCATCGGCACTGAAGCTTTCTTT | CAISAMGIGTEAFF
- | 15 | TRBD1 | TRBJ2-2 | TRBV2 | TGTGCCAGCAGTCCATATTCAGGGGGCACCGGGGAGCTGTTTTTT | CASSPYSGGTGELFF
- | 15 | - | TRBJ2-1 | TRBV28 | TGTGCCAGCAGTTTCGGGACGGGCTACTACAATGAGCAGTTCTTC | CASSFGTGYYNEQFF
- | 13 | - | TRBJ1-1 | TRBV11-3 | TGTGCCAGCAGCCCCGGGGGCGGCACTGAAGCTTTCTTT | CASSPGGGTEAFF
- | 14 | - | TRBJ2-7 | TRBV7-2 | TGTGCCAGCAGTTTCGACAGGTCCTCCTACGAGCAGTACTTC | CASSFDRSSYEQYF
- | 13 | - | TRBJ2-2 | TRBV27 | TGTGCCAGCAGGACTAGGGCCACCGGGGAGCTGTTTTTT | CASRTRATGELFF
- | 15 | TRBD2 | TRBJ2-2 | TRBV9 | TGTGCCAGCAATAGCGGGAGTTCGAACACCGGGGAGCTGTTTTTT | CASNSGSSNTGELFF
- | 18 | TRBD1 | TRBJ1-1 | TRBV30 | TGTGCCTGGAGCCAAATAGGGACAGGGGGCTATATGAACACTGAAGCTTTCTTT | CAWSQIGTGGYMNTEAFF
- | 15 | TRBD1 | TRBJ1-2 | TRBV9 | TGTGCCAGCAGCCCCCGGGACAGGGTGGAATATGGCTACACCTTC | CASSPRDRVEYGYTF
- | 12 | TRBD1 | TRBJ2-7 | TRBV2 | TGTGCCGTCCGGGACAGAGCCTACGAGCAGTACTTC | CAVRDRAYEQYF
few | 15 | - | TRBJ1-5 | TRBV5-1 | TGCGCCAGCAGCCTGGACGGACATAGCAATCAGCCCCAGCATTTT | CASSLDGHSNQPQHF
- | 15 | TRBD2 | TRBJ2-3 | TRBV6-5 | TGTGCCAGCAGTGTTAGCGGGAGCTGGACAGATACGCAGTATTTT | CASSVSGSWTDTQYF
once | 14 | TRBD1 | TRBJ2-7 | TRBV27 | TGTGCCAGCAGGCCGGGACAGGGCCAACACGAGCAGTACTTC | CASRPGQGQHEQYF
once | 17 | TRBD2 | TRBJ2-1 | TRBV11-3 | TGTGCCAGCAGCTTAGGGACTAGCGGGGGGCGGGACAATGAGCAGTTCTTC | CASSLGTSGGRDNEQFF
- | 16 | TRBD2 | TRBJ2-7 | TRBV27 | TGTGCCAGCACCAGCGGGAGTATCGAAAGGCCCTACGAGCAGTACTTC | CASTSGSIERPYEQYF
- | 17 | - | TRBJ2-7 | TRBV11-2 | TGTGCCAGCAGCTTAGATCCAGGTCAAGACGGAATCTACGAGCAGTACTTC | CASSLDPGQDGIYEQYF
- | 14 | TRBD2 | TRBJ2-3 | TRBV28 | TGTGCCAGCAGTCCTCCGCGGGAGGTGGATACGCAGTATTTT | CASSPPREVDTQYF